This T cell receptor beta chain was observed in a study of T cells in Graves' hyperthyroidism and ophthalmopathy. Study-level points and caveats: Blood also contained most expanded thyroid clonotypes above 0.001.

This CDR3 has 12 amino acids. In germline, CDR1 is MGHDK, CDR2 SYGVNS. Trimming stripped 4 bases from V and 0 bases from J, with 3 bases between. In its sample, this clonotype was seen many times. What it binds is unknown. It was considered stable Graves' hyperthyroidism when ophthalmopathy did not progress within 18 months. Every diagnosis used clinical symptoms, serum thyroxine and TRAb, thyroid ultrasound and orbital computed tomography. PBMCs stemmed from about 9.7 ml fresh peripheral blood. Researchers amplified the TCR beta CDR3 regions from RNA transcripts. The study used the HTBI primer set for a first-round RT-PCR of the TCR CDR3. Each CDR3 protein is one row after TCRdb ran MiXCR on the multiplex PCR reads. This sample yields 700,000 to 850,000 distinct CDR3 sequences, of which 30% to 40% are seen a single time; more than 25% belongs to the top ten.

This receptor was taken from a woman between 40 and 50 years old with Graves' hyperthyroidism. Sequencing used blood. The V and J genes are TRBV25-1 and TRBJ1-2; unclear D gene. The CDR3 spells CASSASNYGYTF. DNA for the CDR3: TGTGCCAGCAGTGCCTCTAACTATGGCTACACCTTC.